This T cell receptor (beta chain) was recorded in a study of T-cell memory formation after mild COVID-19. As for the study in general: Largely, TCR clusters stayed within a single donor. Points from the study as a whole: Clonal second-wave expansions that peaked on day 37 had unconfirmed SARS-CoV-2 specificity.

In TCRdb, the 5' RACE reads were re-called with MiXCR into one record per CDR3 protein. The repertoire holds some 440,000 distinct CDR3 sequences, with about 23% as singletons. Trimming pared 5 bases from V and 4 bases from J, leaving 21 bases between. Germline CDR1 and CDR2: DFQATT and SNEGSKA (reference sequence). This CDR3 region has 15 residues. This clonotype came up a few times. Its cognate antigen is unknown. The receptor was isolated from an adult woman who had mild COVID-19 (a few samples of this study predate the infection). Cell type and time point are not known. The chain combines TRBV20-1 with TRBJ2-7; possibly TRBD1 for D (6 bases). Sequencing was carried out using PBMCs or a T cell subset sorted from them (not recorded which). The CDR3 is CSASPPAGEQYEQYF. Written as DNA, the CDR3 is TGCAGTGCTTCCCCCCCCGCAGGGGAACAGTACGAGCAGTACTTC.